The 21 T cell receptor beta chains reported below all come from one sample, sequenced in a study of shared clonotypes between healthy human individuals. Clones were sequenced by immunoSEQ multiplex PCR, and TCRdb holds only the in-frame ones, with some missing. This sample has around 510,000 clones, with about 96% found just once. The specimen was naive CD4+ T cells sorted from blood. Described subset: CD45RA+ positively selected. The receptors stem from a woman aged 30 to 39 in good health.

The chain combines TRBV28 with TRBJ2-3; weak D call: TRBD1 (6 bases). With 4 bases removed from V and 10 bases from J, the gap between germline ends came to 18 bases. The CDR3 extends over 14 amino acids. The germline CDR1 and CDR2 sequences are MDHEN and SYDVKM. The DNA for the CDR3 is TGTGCCAGCAGTTCCGGTGGAACACAGGGTGCGCAGTATTTT. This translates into CASSSGGTQGAQYF. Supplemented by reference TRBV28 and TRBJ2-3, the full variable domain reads DVKVTQSSRYLVKRTGEKVFLECVQDMDHENMFWYRQDPGLGLRLIYFSYDVKMKEKGDIPEGYSVSREKKERFSLILESASTNQTSMYLCASSSGGTQGAQYFGPGTRLTVL.

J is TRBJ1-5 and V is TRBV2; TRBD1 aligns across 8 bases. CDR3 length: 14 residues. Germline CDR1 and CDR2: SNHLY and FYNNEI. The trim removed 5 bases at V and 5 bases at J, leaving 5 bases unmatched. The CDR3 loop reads CASSQQGAHQPQHF. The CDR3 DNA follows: TGTGCCAGCAGTCAGCAGGGGGCGCATCAGCCCCAGCATTTT.

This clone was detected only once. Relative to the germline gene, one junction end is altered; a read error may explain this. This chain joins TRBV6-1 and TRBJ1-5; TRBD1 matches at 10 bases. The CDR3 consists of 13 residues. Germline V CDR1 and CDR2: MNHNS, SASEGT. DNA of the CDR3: TGTGCCAGCAGGGAAGACAGGGGGCGGCCCCAGCATTTT. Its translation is CASREDRGRPQHF.

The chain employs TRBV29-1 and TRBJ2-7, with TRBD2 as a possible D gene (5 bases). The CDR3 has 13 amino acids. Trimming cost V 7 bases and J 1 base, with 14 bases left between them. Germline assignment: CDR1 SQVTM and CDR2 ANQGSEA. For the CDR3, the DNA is TGCAGCGGAAAAGACGGGATATCCTACGAGCAGTACTTC. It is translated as CSGKDGISYEQYF.

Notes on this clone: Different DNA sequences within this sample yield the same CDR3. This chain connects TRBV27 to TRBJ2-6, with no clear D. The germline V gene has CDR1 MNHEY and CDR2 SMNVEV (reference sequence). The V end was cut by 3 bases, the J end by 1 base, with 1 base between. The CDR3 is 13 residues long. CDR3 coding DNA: TGTGCCAGCAGTTTTTCTGGGGCCAACGTCCTGACTTTC. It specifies CASSFSGANVLTF.

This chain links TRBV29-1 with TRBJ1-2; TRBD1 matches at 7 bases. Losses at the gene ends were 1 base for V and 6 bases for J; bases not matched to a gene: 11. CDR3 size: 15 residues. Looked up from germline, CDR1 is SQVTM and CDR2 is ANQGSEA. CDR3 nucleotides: TGCAGCGTTGAAGTAAGGAGACAGGGCGTGAATGGCTACACCTTC. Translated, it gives CSVEVRRQGVNGYTF. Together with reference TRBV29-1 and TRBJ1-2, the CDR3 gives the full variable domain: SAVISQKPSRDICQRGTSLTIQCQVDSQVTMMFWYRQQPGQSLTLIATANQGSEATYESGFVIDKFPISRPNLTFSTLTVSNMSPEDSSIYLCSVEVRRQGVNGYTFGSGTRLTVV.

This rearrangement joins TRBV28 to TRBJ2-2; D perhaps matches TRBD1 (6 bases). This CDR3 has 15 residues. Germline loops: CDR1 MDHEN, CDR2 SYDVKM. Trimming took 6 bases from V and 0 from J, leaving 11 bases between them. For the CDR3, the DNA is TGTGCCAGCAGCCCCGGGACAACGAACACCGGGGAGCTGTTTTTT. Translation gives CASSPGTTNTGELFF. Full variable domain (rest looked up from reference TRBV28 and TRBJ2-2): DVKVTQSSRYLVKRTGEKVFLECVQDMDHENMFWYRQDPGLGLRLIYFSYDVKMKEKGDIPEGYSVSREKKERFSLILESASTNQTSMYLCASSPGTTNTGELFFGEGSRLTVL.

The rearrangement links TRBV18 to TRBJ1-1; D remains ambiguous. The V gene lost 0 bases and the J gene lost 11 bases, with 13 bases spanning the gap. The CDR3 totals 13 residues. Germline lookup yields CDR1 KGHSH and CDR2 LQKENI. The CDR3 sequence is CASSPPSWEDAFF. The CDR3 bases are TGTGCCAGCTCACCACCGAGTTGGGAGGACGCTTTCTTT.

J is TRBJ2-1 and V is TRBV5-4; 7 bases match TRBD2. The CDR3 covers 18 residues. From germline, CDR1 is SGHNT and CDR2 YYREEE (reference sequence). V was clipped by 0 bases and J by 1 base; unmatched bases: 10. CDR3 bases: TGTGCCAGCAGCTTGGCGGCAGGACTAGGTGGATCCTACAATGAGCAGTTCTTC. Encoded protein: CASSLAAGLGGSYNEQFF.

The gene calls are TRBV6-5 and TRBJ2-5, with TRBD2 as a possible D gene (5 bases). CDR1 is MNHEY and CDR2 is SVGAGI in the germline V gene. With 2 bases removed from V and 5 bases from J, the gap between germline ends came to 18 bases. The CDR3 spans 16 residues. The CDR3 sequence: CASSYARAGGAETQYF. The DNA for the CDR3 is TGTGCCAGCAGTTACGCGAGGGCAGGAGGAGCGGAGACCCAGTACTTC.

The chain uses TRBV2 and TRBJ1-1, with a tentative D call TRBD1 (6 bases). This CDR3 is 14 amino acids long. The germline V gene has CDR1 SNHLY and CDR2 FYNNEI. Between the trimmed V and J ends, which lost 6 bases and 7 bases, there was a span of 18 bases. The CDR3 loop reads CASSVMWQGSEAFF. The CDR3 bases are TGTGCCAGCAGCGTGATGTGGCAGGGGAGTGAAGCTTTCTTT.

Here the CDR3 reads CASSYSGGQHYNEQFF. The CDR3, as DNA: TGTGCCAGCAGTTACTCGGGGGGACAACATTACAATGAGCAGTTCTTC. The chain joins TRBV6-6 to TRBJ2-1, with D tentatively TRBD1 or TRBD2 (6 bases each). The CDR3 is made up of 16 amino acids. Germline-derived CDR1 and CDR2 are MNHNY and SVGAGI (reference sequence). V was pared by 0 bases and J by 4 bases, with 13 bases between.

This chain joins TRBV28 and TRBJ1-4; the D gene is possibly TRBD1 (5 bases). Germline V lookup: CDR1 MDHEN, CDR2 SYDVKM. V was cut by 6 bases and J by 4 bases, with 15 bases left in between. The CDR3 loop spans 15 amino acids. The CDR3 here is CASSSSQGINEKLFF. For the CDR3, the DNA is TGTGCCAGCAGCTCCTCTCAGGGTATTAATGAAAAACTGTTTTTT.

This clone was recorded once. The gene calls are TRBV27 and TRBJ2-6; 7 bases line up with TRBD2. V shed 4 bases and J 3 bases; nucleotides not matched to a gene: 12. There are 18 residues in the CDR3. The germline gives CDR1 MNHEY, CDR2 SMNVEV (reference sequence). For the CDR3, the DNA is TGTGCCAGCAGTTCGTTTTCTCGCGGGAGTTATGGGGCCAACGTCCTGACTTTC. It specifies CASSSFSRGSYGANVLTF.

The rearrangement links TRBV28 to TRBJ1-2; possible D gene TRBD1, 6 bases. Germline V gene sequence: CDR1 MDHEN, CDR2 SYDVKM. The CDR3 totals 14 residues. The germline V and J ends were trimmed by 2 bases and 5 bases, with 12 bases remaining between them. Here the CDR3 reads CASSLPLTGYGYTF. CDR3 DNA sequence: TGTGCCAGCAGTTTACCGTTGACAGGATATGGCTACACCTTC.

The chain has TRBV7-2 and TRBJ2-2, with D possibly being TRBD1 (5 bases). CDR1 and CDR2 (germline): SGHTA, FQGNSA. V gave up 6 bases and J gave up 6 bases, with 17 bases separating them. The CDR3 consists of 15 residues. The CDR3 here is CASRNRWAGPGELFF. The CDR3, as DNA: TGTGCCAGCAGGAATAGGTGGGCAGGGCCCGGGGAGCTGTTTTTT.

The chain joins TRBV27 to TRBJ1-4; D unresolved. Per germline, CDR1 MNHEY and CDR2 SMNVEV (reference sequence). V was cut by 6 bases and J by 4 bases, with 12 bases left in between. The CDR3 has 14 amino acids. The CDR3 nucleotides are TGTGCCAGCAGCCCCACCGAAGTTAATGAAAAACTGTTTTTT. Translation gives CASSPTEVNEKLFF.

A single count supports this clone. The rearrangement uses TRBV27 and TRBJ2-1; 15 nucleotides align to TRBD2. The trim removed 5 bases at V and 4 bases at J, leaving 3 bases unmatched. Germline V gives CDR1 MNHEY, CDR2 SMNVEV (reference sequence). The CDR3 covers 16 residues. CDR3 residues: CASSRGLAGGYNEQFF. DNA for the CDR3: TGTGCCAGCAGTCGGGGACTAGCGGGGGGATACAATGAGCAGTTCTTC.

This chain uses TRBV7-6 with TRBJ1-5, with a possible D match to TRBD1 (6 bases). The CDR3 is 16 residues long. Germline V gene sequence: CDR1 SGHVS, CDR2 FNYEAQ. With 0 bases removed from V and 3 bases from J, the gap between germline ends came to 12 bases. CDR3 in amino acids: CASSLAPGANNQPQHF. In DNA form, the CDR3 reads TGTGCCAGCAGCTTAGCCCCAGGGGCGAACAATCAGCCCCAGCATTTT.

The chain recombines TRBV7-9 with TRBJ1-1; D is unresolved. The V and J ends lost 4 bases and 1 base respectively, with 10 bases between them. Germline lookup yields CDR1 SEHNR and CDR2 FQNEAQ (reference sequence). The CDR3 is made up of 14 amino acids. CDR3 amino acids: CASSSIRPNTEAFF. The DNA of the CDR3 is TGTGCCAGCAGCTCGATTCGGCCGAACACTGAAGCTTTCTTT.

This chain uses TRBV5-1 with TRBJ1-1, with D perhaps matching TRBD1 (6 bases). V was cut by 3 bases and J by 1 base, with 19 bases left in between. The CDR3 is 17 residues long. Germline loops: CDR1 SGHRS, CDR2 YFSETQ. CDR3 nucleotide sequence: TGCGCCAGCAGCTCAAGGCCCGTGGAGACAGGGAACACTGAAGCTTTCTTT. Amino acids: CASSSRPVETGNTEAFF.